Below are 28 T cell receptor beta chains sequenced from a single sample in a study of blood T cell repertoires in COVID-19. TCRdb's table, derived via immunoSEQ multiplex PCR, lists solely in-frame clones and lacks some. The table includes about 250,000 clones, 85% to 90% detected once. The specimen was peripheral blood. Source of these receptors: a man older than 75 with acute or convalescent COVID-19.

The CDR3 region has the DNA TGCGCCAGCAGCTTGGATATAAGGGGGCTCCCTGGAAACACCATATATTTT. Residues: CASSLDIRGLPGNTIYF. This sequence joins TRBV5-1 and TRBJ1-3; TRBD1 matches at 7 bases. This CDR3 is 17 amino acids long. Germline lookup yields CDR1 SGHRS and CDR2 YFSETQ. J lost 2 bases, V lost 0 bases, and 8 bases had no gene match.

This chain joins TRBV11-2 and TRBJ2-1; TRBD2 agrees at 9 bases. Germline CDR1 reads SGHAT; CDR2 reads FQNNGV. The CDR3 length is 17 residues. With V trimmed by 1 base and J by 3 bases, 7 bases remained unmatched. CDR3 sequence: CASSLGGASGIYNEQFF. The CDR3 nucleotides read TGTGCCAGCAGCTTAGGTGGGGCTAGCGGGATCTACAATGAGCAGTTCTTC.

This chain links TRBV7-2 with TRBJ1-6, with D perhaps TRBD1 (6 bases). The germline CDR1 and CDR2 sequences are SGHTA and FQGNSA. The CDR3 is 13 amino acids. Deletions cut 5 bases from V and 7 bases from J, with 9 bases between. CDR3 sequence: CASSVTGNSPLHF. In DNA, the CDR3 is TGTGCCAGCAGCGTAACAGGGAATTCACCCCTCCACTTT. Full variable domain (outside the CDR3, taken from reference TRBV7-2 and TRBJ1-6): GAGVSQSPSNKVTEKGKDVELRCDPISGHTALYWYRQSLGQGLEFLIYFQGNSAPDKSGLPSDRFSAERTGGSVSTLTIQRTQQEDSAVYLCASSVTGNSPLHFGNGTRLTVT.

CDR3 coding DNA: TGTGCCAGCAGGGACAGGCCCCCGGACTATGGCTACACCTTC. As protein: CASRDRPPDYGYTF. The chain is built from TRBV28 and TRBJ1-2; 7 bases align to TRBD1. V trimming: 6 bases; J trimming: 3 bases; junction bases outside the gene matches: 7. The CDR3 runs 14 residues. Looked up from germline, CDR1 is MDHEN and CDR2 is SYDVKM.

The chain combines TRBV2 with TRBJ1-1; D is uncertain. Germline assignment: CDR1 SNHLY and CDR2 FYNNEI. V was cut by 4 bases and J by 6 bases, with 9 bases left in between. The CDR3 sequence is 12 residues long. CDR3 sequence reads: CASSGELAEAFF. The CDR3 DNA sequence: TGTGCCAGCAGTGGGGAGCTGGCTGAAGCTTTCTTT.

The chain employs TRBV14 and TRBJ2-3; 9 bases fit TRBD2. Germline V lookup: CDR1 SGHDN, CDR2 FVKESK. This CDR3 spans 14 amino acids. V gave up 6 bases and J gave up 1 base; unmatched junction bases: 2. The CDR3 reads CASSLAGGTDTQYF. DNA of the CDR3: TGTGCCAGCAGTTTAGCGGGAGGCACAGATACGCAGTATTTT.

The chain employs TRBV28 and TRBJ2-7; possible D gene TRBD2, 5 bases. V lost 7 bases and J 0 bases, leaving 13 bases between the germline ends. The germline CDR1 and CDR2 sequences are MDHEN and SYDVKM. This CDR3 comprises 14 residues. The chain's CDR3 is CASTSDSSSYEQYF. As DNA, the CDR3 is TGTGCCAGCACCTCGGACTCATCCTCCTACGAGCAGTACTTC.

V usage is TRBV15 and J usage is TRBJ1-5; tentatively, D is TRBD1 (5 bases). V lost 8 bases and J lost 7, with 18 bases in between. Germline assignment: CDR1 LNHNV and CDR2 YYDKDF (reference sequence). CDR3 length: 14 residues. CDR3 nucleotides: TGTGCCACCTCTCGGGGAGGGGACGGACAGCCCCAGCATTTT. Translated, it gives CATSRGGDGQPQHF.

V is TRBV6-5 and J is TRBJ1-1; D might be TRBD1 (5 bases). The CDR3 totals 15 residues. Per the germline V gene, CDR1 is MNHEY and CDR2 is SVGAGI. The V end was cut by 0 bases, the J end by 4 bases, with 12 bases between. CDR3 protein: CASSYSHQGTTEAFF. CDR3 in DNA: TGTGCCAGCAGTTACTCACATCAGGGTACCACTGAAGCTTTCTTT.

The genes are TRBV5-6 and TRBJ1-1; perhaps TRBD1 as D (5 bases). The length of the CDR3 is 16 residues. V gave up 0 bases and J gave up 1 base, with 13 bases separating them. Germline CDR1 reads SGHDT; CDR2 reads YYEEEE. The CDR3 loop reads CASSLGRGPWNTEAFF. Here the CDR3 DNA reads TGTGCCAGCAGCTTGGGTAGGGGCCCTTGGAACACTGAAGCTTTCTTT.

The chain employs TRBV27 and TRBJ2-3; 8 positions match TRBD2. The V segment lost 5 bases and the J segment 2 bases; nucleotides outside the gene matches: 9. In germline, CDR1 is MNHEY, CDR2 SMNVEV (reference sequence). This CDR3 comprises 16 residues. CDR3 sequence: CASSMTLAGLTDTQYF. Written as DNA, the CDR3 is TGTGCCAGCAGTATGACCCTAGCGGGTCTCACAGATACGCAGTATTTT.

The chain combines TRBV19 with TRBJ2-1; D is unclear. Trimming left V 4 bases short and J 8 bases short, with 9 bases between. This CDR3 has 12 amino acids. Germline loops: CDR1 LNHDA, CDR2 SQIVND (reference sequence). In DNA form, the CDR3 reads TGTGCCAGTAGTACGTCTGGCCATGAGCAGTTCTTC. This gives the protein CASSTSGHEQFF.

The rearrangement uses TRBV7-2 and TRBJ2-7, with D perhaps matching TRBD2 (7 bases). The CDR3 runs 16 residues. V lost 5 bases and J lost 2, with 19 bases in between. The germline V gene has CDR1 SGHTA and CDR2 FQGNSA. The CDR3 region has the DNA TGTGCCAGCAGCCCGAGGGGGGGGAGTGTCCCCTACGAGCAGTACTTC. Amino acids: CASSPRGGSVPYEQYF.

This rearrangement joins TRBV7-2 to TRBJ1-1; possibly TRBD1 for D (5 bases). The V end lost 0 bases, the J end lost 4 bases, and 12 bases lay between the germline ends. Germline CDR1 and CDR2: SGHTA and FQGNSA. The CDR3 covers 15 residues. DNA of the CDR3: TGTGCCAGCAGCTTAGCGCTCAGGGATCCCACTGAAGCTTTCTTT. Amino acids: CASSLALRDPTEAFF. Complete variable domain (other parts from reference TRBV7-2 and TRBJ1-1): GAGVSQSPSNKVTEKGKDVELRCDPISGHTALYWYRQSLGQGLEFLIYFQGNSAPDKSGLPSDRFSAERTGGSVSTLTIQRTQQEDSAVYLCASSLALRDPTEAFFGQGTRLTVV.

The CDR3 nucleotides are TGTGCCAGCAGTTTACAGAGGGATTCGGCTGAAGCTTTCTTT. It is translated as CASSLQRDSAEAFF. The chain couples TRBV27 to TRBJ1-1; no clear D. V gave up 2 bases and J gave up 6 bases, with 13 bases separating them. CDR1 and CDR2 (germline): MNHEY, SMNVEV (reference sequence). The CDR3 length is 14 residues.

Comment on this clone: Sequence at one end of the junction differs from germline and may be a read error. CDR3 in DNA: TGTGCCAGCAGTTACGGTAGTAATAGCTATCAGCCCCAGCATTTT. Encoded protein: CASSYGSNSYQPQHF. The chain is built from TRBV6-5 and TRBJ1-5, with no clear D. The CDR3 has 15 residues. Germline CDR1 reads MNHEY; CDR2 reads SVGAGI.

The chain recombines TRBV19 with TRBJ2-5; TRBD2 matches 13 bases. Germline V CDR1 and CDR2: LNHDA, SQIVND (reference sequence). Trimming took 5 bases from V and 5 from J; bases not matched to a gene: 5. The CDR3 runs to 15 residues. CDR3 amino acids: CASSSGLAGEETQYF. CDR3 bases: TGTGCCAGTAGTTCCGGACTAGCGGGGGAGGAGACCCAGTACTTC.

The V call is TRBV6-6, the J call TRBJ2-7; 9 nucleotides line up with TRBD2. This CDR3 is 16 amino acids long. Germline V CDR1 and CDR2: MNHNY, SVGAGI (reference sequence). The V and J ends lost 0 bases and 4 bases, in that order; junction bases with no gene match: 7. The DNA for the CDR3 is TGTGCCAGCAGTTACTCACCGGGACTAGCCGAATACGAGCAGTACTTC. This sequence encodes CASSYSPGLAEYEQYF.

This chain's CDR3 is CSVGTSGNTGELFF. The CDR3 DNA is TGCAGCGTTGGGACTAGCGGGAACACCGGGGAGCTGTTTTTT. This chain connects TRBV29-1 to TRBJ2-2; 10 bases match TRBD2. V lost 4 bases, J lost 1 base, and 0 bases stayed unmatched. The CDR3 contains 14 residues. CDR1 is SQVTM and CDR2 is ANQGSEA in the germline V gene.

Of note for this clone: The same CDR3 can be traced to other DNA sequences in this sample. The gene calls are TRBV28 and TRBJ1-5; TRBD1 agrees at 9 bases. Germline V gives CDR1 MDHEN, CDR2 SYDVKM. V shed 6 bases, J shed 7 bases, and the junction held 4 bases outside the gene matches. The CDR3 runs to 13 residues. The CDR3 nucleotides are TGTGCCAGCAGGACAGGGGGATGGCAGCCCCAGCATTTT. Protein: CASRTGGWQPQHF. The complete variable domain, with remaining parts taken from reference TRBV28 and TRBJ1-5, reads DVKVTQSSRYLVKRTGEKVFLECVQDMDHENMFWYRQDPGLGLRLIYFSYDVKMKEKGDIPEGYSVSREKKERFSLILESASTNQTSMYLCASRTGGWQPQHFGDGTRLSIL.

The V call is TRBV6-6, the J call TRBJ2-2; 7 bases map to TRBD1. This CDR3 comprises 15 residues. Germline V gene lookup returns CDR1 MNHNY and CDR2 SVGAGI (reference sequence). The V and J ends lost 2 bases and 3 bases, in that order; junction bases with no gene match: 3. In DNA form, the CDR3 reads TGTGCCAGCAGTTACGAGGGGGCGGACACCGGGGAGCTGTTTTTT. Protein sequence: CASSYEGADTGELFF.

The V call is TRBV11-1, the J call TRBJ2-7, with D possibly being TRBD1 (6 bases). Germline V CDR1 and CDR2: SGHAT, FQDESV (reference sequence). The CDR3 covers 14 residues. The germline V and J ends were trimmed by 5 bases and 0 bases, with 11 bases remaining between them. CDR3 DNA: TGTGCCAGCAGCACAGGGTACACCTCCTACGAGCAGTACTTC. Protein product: CASSTGYTSYEQYF. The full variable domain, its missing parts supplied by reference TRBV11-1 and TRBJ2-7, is EAEVAQSPRYKITEKSQAVAFWCDPISGHATLYWYRQILGQGPELLVQFQDESVVDDSQLPKDRFSAERLKGVDSTLKIQPAELGDSAMYLCASSTGYTSYEQYFGPGTRLTVT.

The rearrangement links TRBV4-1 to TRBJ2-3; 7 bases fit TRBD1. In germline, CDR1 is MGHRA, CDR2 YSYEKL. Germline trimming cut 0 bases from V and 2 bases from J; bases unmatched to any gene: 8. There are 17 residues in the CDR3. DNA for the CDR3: TGCGCCAGCAGCCAAGAGGGGACAGCTAGGTCCACAGATACGCAGTATTTT. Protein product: CASSQEGTARSTDTQYF.

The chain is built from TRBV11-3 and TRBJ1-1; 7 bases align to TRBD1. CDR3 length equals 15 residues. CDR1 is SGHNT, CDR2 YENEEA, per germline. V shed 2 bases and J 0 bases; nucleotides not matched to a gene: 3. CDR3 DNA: TGTGCCAGCAGCTTAACAGGGGCCGTGAACACTGAAGCTTTCTTT. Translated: CASSLTGAVNTEAFF.

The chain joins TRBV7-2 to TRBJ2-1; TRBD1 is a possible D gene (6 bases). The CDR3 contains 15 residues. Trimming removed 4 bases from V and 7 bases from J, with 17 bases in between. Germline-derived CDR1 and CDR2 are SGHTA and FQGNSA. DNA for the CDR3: TGTGCCAGCAGCTCGATCCCGGGACAAGGAAATGAGCAGTTCTTC. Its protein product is CASSSIPGQGNEQFF.

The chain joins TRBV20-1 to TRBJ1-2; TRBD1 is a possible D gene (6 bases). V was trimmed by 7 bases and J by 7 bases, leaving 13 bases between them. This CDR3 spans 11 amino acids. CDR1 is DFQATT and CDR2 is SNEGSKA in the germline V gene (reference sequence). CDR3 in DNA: TGCAGTGTTTCAGGGGCGCGTGGCTACACCTTC. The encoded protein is CSVSGARGYTF.

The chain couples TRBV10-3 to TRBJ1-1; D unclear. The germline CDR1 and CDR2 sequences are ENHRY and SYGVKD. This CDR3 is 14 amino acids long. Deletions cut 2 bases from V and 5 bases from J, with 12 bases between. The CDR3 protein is CAISENKGRTEAFF. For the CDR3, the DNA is TGTGCCATCAGTGAGAACAAAGGCAGGACTGAAGCTTTCTTT.

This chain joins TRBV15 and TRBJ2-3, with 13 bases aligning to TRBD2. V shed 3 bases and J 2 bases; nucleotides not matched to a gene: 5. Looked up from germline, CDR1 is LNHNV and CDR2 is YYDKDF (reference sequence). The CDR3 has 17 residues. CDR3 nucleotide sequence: TGTGCCACCAGCAGGGGACTAGCGGGAAGTAACACAGATACGCAGTATTTT. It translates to CATSRGLAGSNTDTQYF.